This entry concerns a single T cell receptor beta chain. Its specificity is not known. Profiled with immunoSEQ multiplex PCR; TCRdb holds only in-frame clones, not every one. This sample has approximately 80,000 clones, with more than 85% found just once. This entry comes from a study of T cell responses to AZD1222 COVID-19 vaccine. Study-level findings and limits: Recipients of AZD1222 seropositive at baseline numbered only 5 to 7. Unmutated variant regions are reportedly the target of nearly half of TCRs that are spike-specific. There were vaccine-associated CD4 TCRs across spike, dominant at 160-218 and 743-854.

The specimen comprised peripheral blood, sampled 28 days after the second AZD1222 dose. This TCR derives from an adult who received the AZD1222 COVID-19 vaccine.

In DNA form, the CDR3 reads TGTGCCAGCAGTGATCAACCCCTAGCGGGAGGGAGGAATGAGCAGTTCTTC. This encodes CASSDQPLAGGRNEQFF. The rearrangement uses TRBV6-1 and TRBJ2-1; 12 nucleotides match TRBD2. V shed 3 bases and J 7 bases; nucleotides not matched to a gene: 10. This CDR3 contains 17 residues. Germline V gene sequence: CDR1 MNHNS, CDR2 SASEGT.